This TCR beta chain was found in a study of control samples from healthy donors and cancer patients. V dropped 1 base and J dropped 5 bases, with 8 bases sitting between them. The CDR3 is 13 amino acids. In germline, CDR1 is SEHNR, CDR2 FQNEAQ (reference sequence). This clone was observed a few times. Sequencing was performed with immunoSEQ multiplex PCR; in TCRdb, only in-frame clones are kept and a portion is missing. Of 68,000 or so clones listed, 65% to 85% were seen once; the top ten hold around 14%. The rearrangement links TRBV7-9 to TRBJ1-1; D uncertain. The clonotype comes from a man aged 60 to 69 in good health. The sequenced material came from blood. The CDR3 DNA reads TGTGCCAGCAGCTTAGGTACGGCTACTGAAGCTTTCTTT. Translation gives CASSLGTATEAFF.